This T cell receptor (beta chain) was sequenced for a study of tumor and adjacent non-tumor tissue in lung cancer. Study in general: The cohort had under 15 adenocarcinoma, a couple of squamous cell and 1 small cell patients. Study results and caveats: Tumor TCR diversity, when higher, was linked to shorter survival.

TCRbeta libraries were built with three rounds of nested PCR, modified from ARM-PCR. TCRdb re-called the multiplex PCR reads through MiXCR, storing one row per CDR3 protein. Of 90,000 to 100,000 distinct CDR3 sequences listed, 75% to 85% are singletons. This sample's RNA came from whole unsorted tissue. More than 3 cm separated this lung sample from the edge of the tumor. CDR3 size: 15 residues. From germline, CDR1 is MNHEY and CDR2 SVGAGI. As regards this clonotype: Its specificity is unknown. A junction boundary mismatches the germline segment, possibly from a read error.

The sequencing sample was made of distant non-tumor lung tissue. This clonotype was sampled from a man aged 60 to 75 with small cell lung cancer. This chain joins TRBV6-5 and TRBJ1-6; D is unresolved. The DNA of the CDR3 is TGTACCAGCAGTTACTCTTCAAATGAGGGATCACCCCTCCACTTT. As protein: CTSSYSSNEGSPLHF.